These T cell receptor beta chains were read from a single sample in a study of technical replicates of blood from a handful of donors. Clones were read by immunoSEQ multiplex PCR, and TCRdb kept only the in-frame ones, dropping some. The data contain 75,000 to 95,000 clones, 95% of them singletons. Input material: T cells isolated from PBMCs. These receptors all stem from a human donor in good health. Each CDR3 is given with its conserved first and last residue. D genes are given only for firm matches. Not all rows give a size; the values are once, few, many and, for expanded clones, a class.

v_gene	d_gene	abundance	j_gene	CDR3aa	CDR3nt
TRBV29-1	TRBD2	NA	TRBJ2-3	CSVDGTSGETDTQYF	TGCAGCGTAGACGGGACTAGCGGGGAGACAGATACGCAGTATTTT
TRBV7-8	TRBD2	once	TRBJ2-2	CASSLAPLAGTGELFF	TGTGCCAGCAGCTTAGCTCCACTAGCGGGGACCGGGGAGCTGTTTTTT
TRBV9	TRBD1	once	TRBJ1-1	CASSPRTGSLRGDTEAFF	TGTGCCAGCAGCCCTCGGACAGGGTCCCTCCGAGGGGACACTGAAGCTTTCTTT
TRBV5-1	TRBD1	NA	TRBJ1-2	CASSWGTGANYGYTF	TGCGCCAGCAGCTGGGGGACAGGGGCCAATTATGGCTACACCTTC
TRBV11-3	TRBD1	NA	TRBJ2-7	CASSGRDSAYEQYF	TGTGCCAGCAGCGGCCGGGACAGCGCCTACGAGCAGTACTTC
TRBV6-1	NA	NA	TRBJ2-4	CASSGLAKNIQYF	TGTGCCAGCAGTGGGCTAGCCAAAAACATTCAGTACTTC
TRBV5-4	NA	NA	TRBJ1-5	CASSHQGEVNQPQHF	TGTGCCAGCAGTCACCAGGGTGAGGTGAATCAGCCCCAGCATTTT
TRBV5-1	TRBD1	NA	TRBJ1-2	CASSPQGANYGYTF	TGCGCCAGCAGCCCGCAGGGGGCTAACTATGGCTACACCTTC
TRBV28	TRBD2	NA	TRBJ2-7	CASSSAGGGRAWEQYF	TGTGCCAGCAGTTCCGCTGGGGGCGGGAGGGCCTGGGAGCAGTACTTC
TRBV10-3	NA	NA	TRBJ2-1	CAIRTVNDGNEQFF	TGTGCCATCAGGACAGTTAACGACGGAAATGAGCAGTTCTTC
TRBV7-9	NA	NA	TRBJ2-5	CASSLTGSGETQYF	TGTGCCAGCAGCCTCACAGGGTCGGGGGAGACCCAGTACTTC
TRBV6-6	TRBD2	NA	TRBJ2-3	CASSYPTSGSTDTQYF	TGTGCCAGCAGTTACCCGACTAGCGGGAGTACAGATACGCAGTATTTT
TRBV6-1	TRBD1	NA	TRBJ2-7	CASSPGQGAYEQYF	TGTGCCAGCAGTCCGGGACAGGGGGCCTACGAGCAGTACTTC
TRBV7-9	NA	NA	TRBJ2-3	CASSPPAYTDTQYF	TGTGCCAGCAGCCCCCCTGCCTACACAGATACGCAGTATTTT
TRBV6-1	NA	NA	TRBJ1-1	CASSDPRGDRHTLNTEAFF	TGTGCCAGCAGTGACCCTCGGGGGGATCGACATACATTGAACACTGAAGCTTTCTTT
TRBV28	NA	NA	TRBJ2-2	CASSGNTGELFF	TGTGCCAGCAGTGGCAACACCGGGGAGCTGTTTTTT
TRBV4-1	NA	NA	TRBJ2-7	CASSQALVSYEQYF	TGCGCCAGCAGCCAGGCTCTCGTCTCCTACGAGCAGTACTTC
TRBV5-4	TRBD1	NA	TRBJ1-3	CASSLRDRTSGNTIYF	TGTGCCAGCAGCCTACGGGACAGGACTTCTGGAAACACCATATATTTT
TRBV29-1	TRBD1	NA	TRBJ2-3	CSVVGDRVLDTQYF	TGCAGCGTTGTAGGGGACAGGGTATTAGATACGCAGTATTTT
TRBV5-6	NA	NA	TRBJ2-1	CASSLNRVDEQFF	TGTGCCAGCAGCTTGAACCGGGTAGATGAGCAGTTCTTC
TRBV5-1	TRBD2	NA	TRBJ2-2	CASSWLAGEHTGELFF	TGCGCCAGCAGCTGGCTAGCGGGGGAACACACCGGGGAGCTGTTTTTT
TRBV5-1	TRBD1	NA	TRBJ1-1	CASSSQGTEAFF	TGCGCCAGCAGCTCACAGGGGACTGAAGCTTTCTTT
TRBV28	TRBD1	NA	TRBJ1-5	CASSFISGQGVLTQHF	TGTGCCAGCAGTTTCATTTCCGGACAGGGGGTCCTAACCCAGCATTTT
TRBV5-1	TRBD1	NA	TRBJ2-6	CASSFSDRVGANVLTF	TGCGCCAGCAGCTTTTCTGACAGGGTTGGGGCCAACGTCCTGACTTTC
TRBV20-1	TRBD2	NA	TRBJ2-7	CSARLAYEQYF	TGCAGTGCCCGACTAGCGTACGAGCAGTACTTC
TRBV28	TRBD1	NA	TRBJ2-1	CASSSGQGGLDNEQFF	TGTGCCAGCAGCAGTGGACAGGGGGGGCTGGACAATGAGCAGTTCTTC
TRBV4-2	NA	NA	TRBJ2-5	CASSQTRDKKETQYF	TGTGCCAGCAGCCAAACCCGGGACAAGAAAGAGACCCAGTACTTC
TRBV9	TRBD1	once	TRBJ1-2	CASSDRTGTRRGYTF	TGTGCCAGCAGCGACAGGACAGGGACGAGAAGAGGCTACACCTTC
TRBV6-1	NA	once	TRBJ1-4	CALWARNNEKLFF	TGTGCCCTGTGGGCACGGAATAATGAAAAACTGTTTTTT
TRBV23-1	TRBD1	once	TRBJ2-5	CASSQSMGQGGETQYF	TGCGCCAGCAGTCAATCGATGGGACAGGGGGGGGAGACCCAGTACTTC
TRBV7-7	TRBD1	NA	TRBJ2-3	CASSLGQGGETDTQYF	TGTGCCAGCAGCTTAGGACAGGGTGGGGAAACAGATACGCAGTATTTT
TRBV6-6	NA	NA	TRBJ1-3	CASSLGQPSGNTIYF	TGTGCCAGCAGTCTCGGACAGCCCTCTGGAAACACCATATATTTT
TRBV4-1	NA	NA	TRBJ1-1	CASSHGGGEAFF	TGCGCCAGCAGCCATGGGGGGGGTGAGGCTTTCTTT
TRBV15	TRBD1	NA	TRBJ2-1	CATEGDRAYNEQFF	TGTGCCACCGAAGGGGACAGGGCCTACAATGAGCAGTTCTTC
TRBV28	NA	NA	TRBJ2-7	CASAVSHEQYF	TGTGCCAGCGCGGTGTCCCACGAGCAGTACTTC
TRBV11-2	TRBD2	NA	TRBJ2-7	CASSLVTSGYEQYF	TGTGCCAGCAGCTTAGTAACTAGCGGCTACGAGCAGTACTTC
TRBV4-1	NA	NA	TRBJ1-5	CASSNPGLLYQPQHF	TGCGCCAGCTCTAACCCGGGACTTCTTTATCAGCCCCAGCATTTT
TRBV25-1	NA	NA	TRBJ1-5	CASSESGLLSKPQHF	TGTGCCAGCAGTGAATCTGGTCTATTAAGCAAGCCCCAGCATTTT
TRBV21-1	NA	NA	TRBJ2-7	CASSKVGKTGGNYEQYF	TGTGCCAGCAGCAAAGTTGGCAAAACAGGGGGGAACTACGAGCAGTACTTC
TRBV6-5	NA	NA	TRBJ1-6	CASSYAEPTGNSPLHF	TGTGCCAGCAGTTACGCAGAACCCACGGGTAATTCACCCCTCCACTTT
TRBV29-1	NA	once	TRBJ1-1	CSVARRMNTEAFF	TGCAGCGTTGCTCGGAGAATGAACACTGAAGCTTTCTTT
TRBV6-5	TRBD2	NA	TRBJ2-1	CASREGLAGNNEQFF	TGTGCCAGCAGGGAGGGACTAGCGGGGAACAATGAGCAGTTCTTC
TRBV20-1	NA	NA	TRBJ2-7	CSALRAEQYF	TGCAGTGCGCTGAGGGCCGAGCAGTACTTC
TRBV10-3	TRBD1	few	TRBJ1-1	CAISEGQGGKNTEAFF	TGTGCCATCAGTGAGGGACAGGGCGGGAAGAACACTGAAGCTTTCTTT
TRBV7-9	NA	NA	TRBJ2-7	CASSLYDTGREQYF	TGTGCCAGCAGCTTATACGATACGGGGAGGGAGCAGTACTTC
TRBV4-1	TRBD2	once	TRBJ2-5	CASSRGLAGTETQYF	TGCGCCAGCAGCCGCGGACTAGCGGGGACAGAGACCCAGTACTTC
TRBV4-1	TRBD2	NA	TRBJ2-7	CASSPGLAGAREQYF	TGCGCCAGCAGCCCGGGACTAGCGGGGGCCCGCGAGCAGTACTTC
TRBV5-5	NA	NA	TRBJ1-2	CASSLVLFGYGYTF	TGTGCCAGCAGCTTGGTTCTCTTCGGCTATGGCTACACCTTC
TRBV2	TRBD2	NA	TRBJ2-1	CASTERGGQAEQFF	TGTGCCAGCACCGAGCGGGGGGGCCAAGCTGAGCAGTTCTTC
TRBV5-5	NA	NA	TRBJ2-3	CASSFIYDTQYF	TGTGCCAGCAGCTTCATCTACGATACGCAGTATTTT
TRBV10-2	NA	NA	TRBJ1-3	CASKSGDNIYF	TGCGCCAGCAAGTCGGGAGACAACATATATTTT
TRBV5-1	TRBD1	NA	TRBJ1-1	CASSRGTGYNTEAFF	TGCGCCAGCAGCCGAGGGACAGGGTACAACACTGAAGCTTTCTTT
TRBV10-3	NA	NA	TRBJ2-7	CAISESRANYEQYF	TGTGCCATCAGTGAGTCGAGGGCAAACTACGAGCAGTACTTC